The following is a T cell receptor (beta chain) sequence with its context. Its antigen is still unknown. A marrow graft followed busulfan-fludarabine conditioning, with cyclophosphamide on days +3 and +4. The data originate from a study of T cells after posttransplantation cyclophosphamide. Study conclusions and caveats: Donor CD8+ memory clones often dominated recipient blood repertoires at later times. Skin or GI-infiltrating T cells shared few TRB sequences with blood.

Some clones are missing from TCRdb's copy, which holds only in-frame ones; the method was immunoSEQ multiplex PCR. The sample contains 15,000 to 25,000 clones, about 90% of which appear only once. CDR1 MGHDK and CDR2 SYGVNS come from the germline V gene. Germline trimming cut 1 base from V and 1 base from J; bases unmatched to any gene: 5. The CDR3 has 16 residues. The starting material was PBMCs, obtained after allogeneic stem cell transplant with posttransplant cyclophosphamide. V is TRBV25-1 and J is TRBJ1-1; 8 bases map to TRBD1. This TCR was recovered from a female patient in her 40s who received an allogeneic stem cell transplant from a related donor, was CMV-positive, and had no GVHD. Some T cells may be graft donor cells. CDR3 protein: CASSECPGGPNTEAFF. The CDR3 nucleotides are TGTGCCAGCAGTGAATGCCCAGGGGGCCCGAACACTGAAGCTTTCTTT.